This T cell receptor (beta chain) comes out of a study of cytomegalovirus exposure and HLA in healthy donors. Regarding the study as a whole: Cytomegalovirus association was listed for under 200 TCR beta chains.

This clone has only one observation. What it binds is unknown. The germline gives CDR1 LNHNV, CDR2 YYDKDF (reference sequence). The CDR3 covers 15 residues. After removal of 3 bases from V and 7 bases from J, the junction contained 8 bases not matched to a gene. 13 Jbeta primers and 60 Vbeta primers were used for the PCR. TCRdb's copy holds only in-frame clones and misses some; the assay was immunoSEQ multiplex PCR. Of around 200,000 clones detected, approximately 70% appear once; the ten largest clones hold 2.5% to 3%. The V call is TRBV15, the J call TRBJ2-2; TRBD2 matches at 7 bases. The clonotype comes from a man aged 40-55 years in good health and CMV-seropositive. The sequenced sample consisted of PBMCs. The CDR3 DNA reads as TGTGCCACCAGCAGCAACCGGGACTACTACGGGGAGCTGTTTTTT. Its translation: CATSSNRDYYGELFF.